These T cell receptor beta chains were read from a single sample in a study of cytomegalovirus exposure and HLA in healthy donors. This table comes from immunoSEQ multiplex PCR, and its TCRdb copy is limited to in-frame clones, with some not included. The sample carries about 89,000 clones, 70% to 80% recorded once. The sample taken for sequencing was PBMCs. These receptors were collected from a man younger than 45 in good health and CMV-seronegative. Each CDR3 is given with its conserved first and last residue. The D gene is left open where the match is weak. Clone size is stated in some rows and not others, as once, few, many or a class when expanded.

d_call: NA
clone_size: NA
j_call: TRBJ2-3
v_call: TRBV5-1
cdr3_aa: CASSLWGSGGTGDTQYF
cdr3_nt: TGCGCCAGCAGCTTGTGGGGGTCTGGAGGGACCGGAGATACGCAGTATTTT

d_call: NA
clone_size: NA
j_call: TRBJ1-1
v_call: TRBV30
cdr3_aa: CAWSSTGSTEAFF
cdr3_nt: TGTGCCTGGAGTAGCACAGGATCCACTGAAGCTTTCTTT

d_call: TRBD1
clone_size: NA
j_call: TRBJ1-3
v_call: TRBV18
cdr3_aa: CASSPVQGFSGNTIYF
cdr3_nt: TGTGCCAGCTCACCGGTACAGGGGTTTTCTGGAAACACCATATATTTT

d_call: NA
clone_size: NA
j_call: TRBJ2-3
v_call: TRBV19
cdr3_aa: CASSRGQVSTDTQYF
cdr3_nt: TGTGCCAGTAGTAGGGGGCAAGTGAGCACAGATACGCAGTATTTT

d_call: TRBD1
clone_size: NA
j_call: TRBJ2-3
v_call: TRBV10-2
cdr3_aa: CASSEQGAGDTQYF
cdr3_nt: TGCGCCAGCAGTGAACAGGGGGCGGGGGATACGCAGTATTTT

d_call: NA
clone_size: NA
j_call: TRBJ1-5
v_call: TRBV4-1
cdr3_aa: CASSQEGVSPIGQPQHF
cdr3_nt: TGCGCCAGCAGCCAAGAGGGAGTTTCCCCAATAGGTCAGCCCCAGCATTTT

d_call: NA
clone_size: NA
j_call: TRBJ2-5
v_call: TRBV29-1
cdr3_aa: CSVDNPGQETQYF
cdr3_nt: TGCAGCGTTGATAATCCAGGCCAAGAGACCCAGTACTTC

d_call: NA
clone_size: once
j_call: TRBJ2-1
v_call: TRBV28
cdr3_aa: CASRYHSSGNEQFF
cdr3_nt: TGTGCCAGCAGATACCACTCCAGCGGCAATGAGCAGTTCTTC

d_call: TRBD2
clone_size: few
j_call: TRBJ2-4
v_call: TRBV28
cdr3_aa: CASSSQAGTSGSFAKNIQYF
cdr3_nt: TGTGCCAGCAGTTCGCAGGCCGGAACTAGCGGGAGTTTTGCCAAAAACATTCAGTACTTC

d_call: NA
clone_size: NA
j_call: TRBJ1-3
v_call: TRBV19
cdr3_aa: CASSIRAGRNTIYF
cdr3_nt: TGTGCCAGTAGTATCCGTGCAGGGAGAAACACCATATATTTT

d_call: TRBD1
clone_size: NA
j_call: TRBJ2-5
v_call: TRBV29-1
cdr3_aa: CSGGTGLQETQYF
cdr3_nt: TGCAGCGGGGGGACAGGACTCCAAGAGACCCAGTACTTC

d_call: NA
clone_size: NA
j_call: TRBJ1-1
v_call: TRBV4-1
cdr3_aa: CASSVPGAEAFF
cdr3_nt: TGCGCCAGCAGCGTACCAGGGGCTGAAGCTTTCTTT

d_call: TRBD1
clone_size: NA
j_call: TRBJ1-3
v_call: TRBV7-2
cdr3_aa: CASSITGGYGNTIYF
cdr3_nt: TGTGCCAGCAGCATAACAGGGGGCTATGGAAACACCATATATTTT

d_call: TRBD2
clone_size: NA
j_call: TRBJ2-1
v_call: TRBV30
cdr3_aa: CAWRGAGVRNEQFF
cdr3_nt: TGTGCCTGGAGGGGAGCGGGAGTGCGCAATGAGCAGTTCTTC

d_call: NA
clone_size: NA
j_call: TRBJ2-5
v_call: TRBV4-1
cdr3_aa: CASSLVVTRNQETQYF
cdr3_nt: TGCGCCAGCAGCCTAGTTGTAACGAGGAACCAAGAGACCCAGTACTTC

d_call: TRBD1
clone_size: NA
j_call: TRBJ2-2
v_call: TRBV5-4
cdr3_aa: CASSTGQGNTGELFF
cdr3_nt: TGTGCCAGCAGCACCGGACAGGGGAACACCGGGGAGCTGTTTTTT

d_call: TRBD2
clone_size: NA
j_call: TRBJ2-3
v_call: TRBV5-1
cdr3_aa: CASSQTLAGYSDTQYF
cdr3_nt: TGCGCCAGCAGTCAAACACTAGCGGGATACTCAGATACGCAGTATTTT

d_call: NA
clone_size: NA
j_call: TRBJ1-2
v_call: TRBV7-9
cdr3_aa: CASSLRGADNGYAF
cdr3_nt: TGTGCCAGCAGCTTACGCGGGGCCGACAATGGCTACGCCTTC

d_call: NA
clone_size: NA
j_call: TRBJ1-5
v_call: TRBV6-1
cdr3_aa: CASSGTTAYRPQHF
cdr3_nt: TGTGCCAGCAGTGGAACGACAGCTTATCGGCCCCAGCATTTT

d_call: TRBD1
clone_size: NA
j_call: TRBJ2-6
v_call: TRBV5-1
cdr3_aa: CASRLQGTGANVLTF
cdr3_nt: TGCGCCAGCAGATTACAGGGGACTGGGGCCAACGTCCTGACTTTC

d_call: TRBD1
clone_size: few
j_call: TRBJ2-7
v_call: TRBV6-5
cdr3_aa: CASGPAGQGAYEQYF
cdr3_nt: TGTGCCAGCGGCCCAGCGGGACAGGGGGCCTACGAGCAGTACTTC

d_call: TRBD1
clone_size: few
j_call: TRBJ2-5
v_call: TRBV9
cdr3_aa: CASSASTGVETQYF
cdr3_nt: TGTGCCAGCAGCGCTAGTACAGGGGTCGAGACCCAGTACTTC

d_call: TRBD1
clone_size: NA
j_call: TRBJ1-3
v_call: TRBV9
cdr3_aa: CASSVGQGTHSGNTIYF
cdr3_nt: TGTGCCAGCAGCGTAGGACAGGGAACCCACTCTGGAAACACCATATATTTT

d_call: NA
clone_size: NA
j_call: TRBJ2-7
v_call: TRBV19
cdr3_aa: CASSMFLGLGGEQYF
cdr3_nt: TGTGCCAGTAGTATGTTCCTGGGGCTGGGGGGCGAGCAGTACTTC

d_call: NA
clone_size: NA
j_call: TRBJ2-7
v_call: TRBV20-1
cdr3_aa: CSAPTTYEQYF
cdr3_nt: TGCAGTGCGCCGACAACCTACGAGCAGTACTTC

d_call: TRBD2
clone_size: NA
j_call: TRBJ2-3
v_call: TRBV6-4
cdr3_aa: CASSAVAGGTDTQYF
cdr3_nt: TGTGCCAGCAGTGCAGTAGCGGGGGGCACAGATACGCAGTATTTT

d_call: TRBD1
clone_size: NA
j_call: TRBJ1-6
v_call: TRBV30
cdr3_aa: CAWAGTGDFSPLHF
cdr3_nt: TGTGCCTGGGCCGGGACAGGGGATTTTTCACCCCTCCACTTT

d_call: NA
clone_size: NA
j_call: TRBJ2-7
v_call: TRBV27
cdr3_aa: CASSLSTGTYEQYF
cdr3_nt: TGTGCCAGCAGTTTATCTACGGGAACCTACGAGCAGTACTTC

d_call: TRBD1
clone_size: NA
j_call: TRBJ2-7
v_call: TRBV4-1
cdr3_aa: CASSQAPGGLTYEQYF
cdr3_nt: TGCGCCAGCAGCCAAGCCCCAGGGGGCTTGACCTACGAGCAGTACTTC

d_call: NA
clone_size: few
j_call: TRBJ2-7
v_call: TRBV18
cdr3_aa: CASSPRPTDSYEQYF
cdr3_nt: TGTGCCAGCTCACCACGCCCGACTGACTCCTACGAGCAGTACTTC

d_call: NA
clone_size: NA
j_call: TRBJ2-7
v_call: TRBV18
cdr3_aa: CASSPTGRNTYEQYF
cdr3_nt: TGTGCCAGCTCACCGACAGGACGAAACACCTACGAGCAGTACTTC

d_call: NA
clone_size: NA
j_call: TRBJ2-1
v_call: TRBV27
cdr3_aa: CASSLQTNYEQFF
cdr3_nt: TGTGCCAGCAGTCTCCAGACTAACTATGAGCAGTTCTTC

d_call: NA
clone_size: NA
j_call: TRBJ1-6
v_call: TRBV21-1
cdr3_aa: CASSKGRQGSSYNSPLHF
cdr3_nt: TGTGCCAGCAGCAAAGGCAGACAGGGAAGCTCCTATAATTCACCCCTCCACTTT

d_call: NA
clone_size: NA
j_call: TRBJ2-1
v_call: TRBV9
cdr3_aa: CASSVERYNEQFF
cdr3_nt: TGTGCCAGCAGCGTAGAGAGATACAATGAGCAGTTCTTC

d_call: TRBD1
clone_size: once
j_call: TRBJ1-2
v_call: TRBV5-4
cdr3_aa: CASSLGDRANYGYTF
cdr3_nt: TGTGCCAGCAGCTTGGGGGACAGGGCGAACTATGGCTACACCTTC

d_call: TRBD1
clone_size: few
j_call: TRBJ2-7
v_call: TRBV11-2
cdr3_aa: CASSPGAGQGSWNHAEQYF
cdr3_nt: TGTGCCAGCAGCCCGGGGGCCGGACAGGGGTCCTGGAATCACGCCGAGCAGTACTTC

d_call: TRBD2
clone_size: NA
j_call: TRBJ2-7
v_call: TRBV5-4
cdr3_aa: CASSLGGRYEQYF
cdr3_nt: TGTGCCAGCAGCCTGGGGGGGAGGTACGAGCAGTACTTC

d_call: TRBD2
clone_size: NA
j_call: TRBJ2-7
v_call: TRBV6-5
cdr3_aa: CASSSGGSYEQYF
cdr3_nt: TGTGCCAGCAGCAGCGGGGGGTCCTACGAGCAGTACTTC

d_call: NA
clone_size: NA
j_call: TRBJ1-5
v_call: TRBV4-1
cdr3_aa: CASSQETTSVYNQPQHF
cdr3_nt: TGCGCCAGCAGCCAAGAGACCACAAGCGTTTACAATCAGCCCCAGCATTTT

d_call: NA
clone_size: NA
j_call: TRBJ1-5
v_call: TRBV6-1
cdr3_aa: CASSELRYSNQPQHF
cdr3_nt: TGTGCCAGCAGTGAATTGCGGTATAGCAATCAGCCCCAGCATTTT

d_call: TRBD1
clone_size: once
j_call: TRBJ2-1
v_call: TRBV7-9
cdr3_aa: CSSSLALLQGADYNEQFF
cdr3_nt: TGTTCCAGCAGCTTAGCTCTACTACAGGGGGCGGATTACAATGAGCAGTTCTTC

d_call: TRBD2
clone_size: NA
j_call: TRBJ2-1
v_call: TRBV7-6
cdr3_aa: CASSSTLIWEGYYNEQFF
cdr3_nt: TGTGCCAGCAGCTCGACGTTAATCTGGGAGGGTTACTACAATGAGCAGTTCTTC

d_call: NA
clone_size: NA
j_call: TRBJ1-2
v_call: TRBV25-1
cdr3_aa: CASSGSAGGYTF
cdr3_nt: TGTGCCAGCAGCGGTTCAGCGGGTGGCTACACCTTC

d_call: TRBD2
clone_size: NA
j_call: TRBJ2-5
v_call: TRBV6-5
cdr3_aa: CASSVSGSPLETQYF
cdr3_nt: TGTGCCAGCAGTGTTAGCGGGAGCCCATTGGAGACCCAGTACTTC

d_call: NA
clone_size: once
j_call: TRBJ2-3
v_call: TRBV9
cdr3_aa: CASSVAHGDLGTDTQYF
cdr3_nt: TGTGCCAGCAGCGTAGCTCATGGAGATCTCGGCACAGATACGCAGTATTTT

d_call: NA
clone_size: NA
j_call: TRBJ1-3
v_call: TRBV4-1
cdr3_aa: CASSQPNAGGNTIYF
cdr3_nt: TGCGCCAGCAGCCAACCCAATGCAGGGGGAAACACCATATATTTT

d_call: NA
clone_size: NA
j_call: TRBJ2-3
v_call: TRBV7-9
cdr3_aa: CASSLRQGTDTQYF
cdr3_nt: TGTGCCAGCAGCTTGAGACAGGGCACAGATACGCAGTATTTT

d_call: NA
clone_size: NA
j_call: TRBJ1-1
v_call: TRBV2
cdr3_aa: CASSYAKEAFF
cdr3_nt: TGTGCCAGCAGCTATGCTAAAGAAGCTTTCTTT